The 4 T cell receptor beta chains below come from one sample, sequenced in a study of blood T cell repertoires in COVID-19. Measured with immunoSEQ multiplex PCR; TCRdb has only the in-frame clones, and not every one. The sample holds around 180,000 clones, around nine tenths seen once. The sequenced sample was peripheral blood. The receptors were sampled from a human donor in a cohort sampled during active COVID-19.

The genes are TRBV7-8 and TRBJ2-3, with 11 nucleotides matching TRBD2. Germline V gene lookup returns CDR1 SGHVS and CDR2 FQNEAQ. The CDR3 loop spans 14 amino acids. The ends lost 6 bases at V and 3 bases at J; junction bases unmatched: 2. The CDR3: CASSRTSGTDTQYF. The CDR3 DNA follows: TGTGCCAGCAGTCGGACTAGCGGGACAGATACGCAGTATTTT.

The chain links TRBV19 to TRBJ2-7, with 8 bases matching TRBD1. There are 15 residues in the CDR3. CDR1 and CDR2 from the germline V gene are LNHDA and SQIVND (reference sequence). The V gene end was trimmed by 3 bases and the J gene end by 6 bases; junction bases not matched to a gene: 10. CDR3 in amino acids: CASSIRTGQIPEQYF. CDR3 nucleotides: TGTGCCAGTAGTATTCGGACAGGGCAGATACCCGAGCAGTACTTC.

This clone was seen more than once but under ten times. CDR3 region: CASRPPGGEYTEAFF. CDR3 coding DNA: TGTGCCAGCAGGCCCCCGGGAGGAGAGTACACTGAAGCTTTCTTT. V is TRBV7-2 and J is TRBJ1-1; no definite D call. The CDR3 extends over 15 amino acids. Germline V gene data show CDR1 as SGHTA and CDR2 as FQGNSA. V lost 6 bases and J 3 bases, leaving 17 bases between the germline ends.

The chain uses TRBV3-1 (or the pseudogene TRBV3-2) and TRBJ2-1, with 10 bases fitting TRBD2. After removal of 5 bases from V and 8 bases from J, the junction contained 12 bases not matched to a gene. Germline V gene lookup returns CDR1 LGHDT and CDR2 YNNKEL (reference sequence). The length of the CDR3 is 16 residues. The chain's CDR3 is CASSREAGGPFDEQFF. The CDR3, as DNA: TGTGCCAGCAGCAGAGAAGCGGGGGGGCCGTTCGATGAGCAGTTCTTC.